This T cell receptor beta chain was captured in a study of T cell responses to AZD1222 COVID-19 vaccine. Study-wide findings and caveats: Vaccination with two AZD1222 doses was followed by a rise in Spike-specific TCR breadth and depth.

CDR1 and CDR2 (germline): PRHDT, FYEKMQ (reference sequence). Between the trimmed V and J ends, which lost 0 bases and 6 bases, there was a span of 5 bases. The CDR3 contains 12 residues. With regard to this clone: No antigen is known for it.

This table comes from immunoSEQ multiplex PCR, and its TCRdb copy is limited to in-frame clones, with some not included. The repertoire holds around 95,000 clones, about nine tenths seen once, with 1.8% in the top ten. This TCR was recovered from an adult in good health. This chain joins TRBV13 and TRBJ1-1, with D uncertain. Specimen: peripheral blood, collected on day 0 of AZD1222 vaccination. Here the CDR3 reads CASSLGSSEAFF. For the CDR3, the DNA is TGTGCCAGCAGCTTAGGAAGCTCTGAAGCTTTCTTT.